The clone carrying this T cell receptor beta chain was seen at least ten times. Its antigen is not known. These data belong to a study of T cells in Graves' hyperthyroidism and ophthalmopathy. Study findings and constraints: Most clonotypes expanded in the thyroid (above 0.001) were also present in blood.

The ends were cut back, 4 bases at V and 8 bases at J, with 14 bases in the middle. The CDR3 runs to 12 residues. Per the germline V gene, CDR1 is SQVTM and CDR2 is ANQGSEA. The investigators amplified TCR beta CDR3 regions from RNA transcripts. A first-round RT-PCR of the TCR CDR3 used the HTBI primer set. One entry per CDR3 protein results from TCRdb running MiXCR on the multiplex PCR reads. The sample lists under 300,000 distinct CDR3 sequences, roughly 15% occurring once. The receptor's source is a woman aged 40 to 50 with Graves' hyperthyroidism that later progressed to Graves' ophthalmopathy. The chain has TRBV29-1 and TRBJ1-1; D not resolved. Sequences were obtained from blood. CDR3 in amino acids: CSVGDGMGEAFF. The DNA for the CDR3 is TGCAGCGTTGGCGATGGAATGGGAGAAGCTTTCTTT.